These 2 T cell receptor beta chains were sequenced from one sample in a study of shared clonotypes between healthy human individuals. TCRdb's copy holds only in-frame clones and misses some; the assay was immunoSEQ multiplex PCR. The data hold roughly 660,000 clones, with 90% observed a single time. Sequencing was performed on memory CD8+ T cells from PBMCs. Subset meaning: CD45RO+ cells pooled with CCR7-negative TemRA cells. All receptors derive from a man between 18 and 35 years old in good health. Some clones in this sample may be carry-over from other donors' samples.

The chain recombines TRBV2 with TRBJ2-5, with 9 bases identical to TRBD2. The germline V gene has CDR1 SNHLY and CDR2 FYNNEI. V gave up 3 bases and J gave up 4 bases; unmatched junction bases: 6. The CDR3 runs to 15 residues. The CDR3 DNA reads TGTGCCAGCAGTGAGAAGGGCGGGAGGGGAGAGACCCAGTACTTC. Translation: CASSEKGGRGETQYF.

J is TRBJ1-5 and V is TRBV19; 9 bases align to TRBD1. The germline gives CDR1 LNHDA, CDR2 SQIVND (reference sequence). The junction had 14 bases not matched to a gene; V was cut back by 1 base and J by 4 bases. This CDR3 is 19 amino acids long. This CDR3 reads CASSIAWESLDRGNQPQHF. The CDR3 DNA sequence: TGTGCCAGTAGTATAGCCTGGGAGAGCTTGGACAGGGGAAATCAGCCCCAGCATTTT.